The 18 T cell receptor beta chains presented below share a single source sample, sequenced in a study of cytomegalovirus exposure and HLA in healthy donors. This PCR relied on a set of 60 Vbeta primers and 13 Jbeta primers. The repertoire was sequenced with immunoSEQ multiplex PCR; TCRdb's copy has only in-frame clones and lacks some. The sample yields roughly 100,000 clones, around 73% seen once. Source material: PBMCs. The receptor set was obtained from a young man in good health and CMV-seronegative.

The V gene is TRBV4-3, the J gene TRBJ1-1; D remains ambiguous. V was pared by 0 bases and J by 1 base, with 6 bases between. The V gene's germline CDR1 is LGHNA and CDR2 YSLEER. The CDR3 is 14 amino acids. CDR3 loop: CASSQEGENTEAFF. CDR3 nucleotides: TGCGCCAGCAGCCAAGAAGGAGAGAACACTGAAGCTTTCTTT.

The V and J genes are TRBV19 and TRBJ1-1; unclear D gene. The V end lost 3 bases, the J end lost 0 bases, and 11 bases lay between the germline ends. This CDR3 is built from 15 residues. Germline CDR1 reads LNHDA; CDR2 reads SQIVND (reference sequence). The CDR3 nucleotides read TGTGCCAGTAGTATGAAGAGGGTCTTGAACACTGAAGCTTTCTTT. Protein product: CASSMKRVLNTEAFF.

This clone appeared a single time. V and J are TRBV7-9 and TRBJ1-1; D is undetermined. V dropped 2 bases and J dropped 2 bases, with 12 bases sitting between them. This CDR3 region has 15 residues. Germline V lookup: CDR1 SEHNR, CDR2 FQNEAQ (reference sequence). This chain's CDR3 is CASSLNSGQNTEAFF. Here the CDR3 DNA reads TGTGCCAGCAGCTTAAACAGCGGCCAAAACACTGAAGCTTTCTTT. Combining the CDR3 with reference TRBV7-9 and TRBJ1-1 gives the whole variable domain DTGVSQNPRHKITKRGQNVTFRCDPISEHNRLYWYRQTLGQGPEFLTYFQNEAQLEKSRLLSDRFSAERPKGSFSTLEIQRTEQGDSAMYLCASSLNSGQNTEAFFGQGTRLTVV.

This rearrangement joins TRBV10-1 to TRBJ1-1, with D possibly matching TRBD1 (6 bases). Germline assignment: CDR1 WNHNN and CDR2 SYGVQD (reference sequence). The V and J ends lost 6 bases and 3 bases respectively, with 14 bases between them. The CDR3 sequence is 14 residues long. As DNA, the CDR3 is TGCGCCAGCAGCGGGCCAAACAGGGACACTGAAGCTTTCTTT. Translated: CASSGPNRDTEAFF.

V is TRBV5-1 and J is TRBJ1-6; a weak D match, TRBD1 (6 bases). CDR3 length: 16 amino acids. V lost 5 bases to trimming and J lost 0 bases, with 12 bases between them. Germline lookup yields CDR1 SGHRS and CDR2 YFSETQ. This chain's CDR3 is CASSLRQASYNSPLHF. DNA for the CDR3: TGCGCCAGCAGTCTTAGACAGGCCTCCTATAATTCACCCCTCCACTTT. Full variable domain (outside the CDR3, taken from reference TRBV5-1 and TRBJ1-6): KAGVTQTPRYLIKTRGQQVTLSCSPISGHRSVSWYQQTPGQGLQFLFEYFSETQRNKGNFPGRFSGRQFSNSRSEMNVSTLELGDSALYLCASSLRQASYNSPLHFGNGTRLTVT.

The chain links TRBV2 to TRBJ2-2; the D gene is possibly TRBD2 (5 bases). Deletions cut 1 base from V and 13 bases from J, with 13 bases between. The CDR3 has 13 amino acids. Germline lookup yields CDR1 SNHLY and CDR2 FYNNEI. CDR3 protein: CASSEVGRRVLFF. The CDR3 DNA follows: TGTGCCAGCAGTGAAGTTGGCAGGCGGGTGCTGTTTTTT. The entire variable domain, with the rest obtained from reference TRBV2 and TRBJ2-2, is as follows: EPEVTQTPSHQVTQMGQEVILRCVPISNHLYFYWYRQILGQKVEFLVSFYNNEISEKSEIFDDQFSVERPDGSNFTLKIRSTKLEDSAMYFCASSEVGRRVLFFGEGSRLTVL.

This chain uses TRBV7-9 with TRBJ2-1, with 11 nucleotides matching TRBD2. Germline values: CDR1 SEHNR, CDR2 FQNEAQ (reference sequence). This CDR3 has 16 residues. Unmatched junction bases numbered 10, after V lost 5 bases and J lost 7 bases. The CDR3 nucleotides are TGTGCCAGCAGCCCGATAGCGGGGGGGTCCGATAATGAGCAGTTCTTC. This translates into CASSPIAGGSDNEQFF.

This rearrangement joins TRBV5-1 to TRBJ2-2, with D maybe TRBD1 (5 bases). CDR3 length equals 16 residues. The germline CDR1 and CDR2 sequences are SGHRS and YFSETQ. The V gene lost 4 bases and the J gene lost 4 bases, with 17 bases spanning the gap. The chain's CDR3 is CASSHGSGISTGELFF. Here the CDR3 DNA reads TGCGCCAGCAGCCACGGTTCAGGGATCAGCACCGGGGAGCTGTTTTTT.

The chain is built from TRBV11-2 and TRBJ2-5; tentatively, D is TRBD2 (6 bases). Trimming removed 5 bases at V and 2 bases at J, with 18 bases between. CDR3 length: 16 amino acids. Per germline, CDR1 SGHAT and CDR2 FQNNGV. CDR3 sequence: CASSQAWGEVQETQYF. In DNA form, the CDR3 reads TGTGCCAGCAGCCAAGCTTGGGGGGAGGTTCAAGAGACCCAGTACTTC.

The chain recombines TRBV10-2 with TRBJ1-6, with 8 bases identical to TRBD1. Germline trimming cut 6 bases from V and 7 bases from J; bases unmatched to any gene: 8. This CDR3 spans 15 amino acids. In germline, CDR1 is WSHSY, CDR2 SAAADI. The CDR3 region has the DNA TGCGCCAGCAGAGAACCCGGGACAGGAAATTCACCCCTCCACTTT. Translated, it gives CASREPGTGNSPLHF.

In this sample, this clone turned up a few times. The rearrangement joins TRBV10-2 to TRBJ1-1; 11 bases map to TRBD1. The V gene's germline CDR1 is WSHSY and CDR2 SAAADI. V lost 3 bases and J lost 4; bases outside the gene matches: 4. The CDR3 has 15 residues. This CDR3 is CASSDPGTGGTEAFF. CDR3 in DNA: TGCGCCAGCAGTGACCCCGGGACAGGGGGCACTGAAGCTTTCTTT.

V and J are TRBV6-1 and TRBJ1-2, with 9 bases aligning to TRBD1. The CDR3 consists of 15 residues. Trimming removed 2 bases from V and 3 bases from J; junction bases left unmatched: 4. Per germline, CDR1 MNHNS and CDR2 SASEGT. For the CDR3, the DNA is TGTGCCAGCAGTGAACCGGGACAGGGTGACTATGGCTACACCTTC. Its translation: CASSEPGQGDYGYTF.

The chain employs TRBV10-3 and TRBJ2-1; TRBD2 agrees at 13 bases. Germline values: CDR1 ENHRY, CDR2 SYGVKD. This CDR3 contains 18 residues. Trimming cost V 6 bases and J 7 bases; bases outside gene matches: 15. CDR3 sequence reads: CAIRTPPPLAGGLNEQFF. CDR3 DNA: TGTGCCATCAGGACCCCACCCCCACTAGCGGGGGGGCTTAATGAGCAGTTCTTC.

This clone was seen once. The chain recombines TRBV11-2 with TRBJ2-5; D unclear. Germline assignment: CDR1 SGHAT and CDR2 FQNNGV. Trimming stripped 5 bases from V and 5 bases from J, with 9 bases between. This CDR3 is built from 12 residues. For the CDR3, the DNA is TGTGCCAGCAGCGTCGCTAGGGAGACCCAGTACTTC. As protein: CASSVARETQYF.

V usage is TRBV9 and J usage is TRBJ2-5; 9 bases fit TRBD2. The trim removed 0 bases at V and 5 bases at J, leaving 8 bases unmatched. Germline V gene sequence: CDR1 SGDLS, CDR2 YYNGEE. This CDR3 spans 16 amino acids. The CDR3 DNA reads TGTGCCAGCAGCGTAGATAGGGCGGGGGGGGGCGAGACCCAGTACTTC. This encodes CASSVDRAGGGETQYF.

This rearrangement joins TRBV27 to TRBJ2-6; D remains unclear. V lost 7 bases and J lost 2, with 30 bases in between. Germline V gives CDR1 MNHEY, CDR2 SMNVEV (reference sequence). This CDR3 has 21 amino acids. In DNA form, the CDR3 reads TGTGCCAGCAACTACCCCCATCACCCCGGGTCCGGCGTAGCTGGGGCCAACGTCCTGACTTTC. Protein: CASNYPHHPGSGVAGANVLTF.

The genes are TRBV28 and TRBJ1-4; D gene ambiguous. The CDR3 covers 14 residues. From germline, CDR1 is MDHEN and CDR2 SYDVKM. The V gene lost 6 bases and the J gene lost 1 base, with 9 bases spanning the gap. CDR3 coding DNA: TGTGCCAGCAGCAGGAGGGTAACTAATGAAAAACTGTTTTTT. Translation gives CASSRRVTNEKLFF. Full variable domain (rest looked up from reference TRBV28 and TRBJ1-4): DVKVTQSSRYLVKRTGEKVFLECVQDMDHENMFWYRQDPGLGLRLIYFSYDVKMKEKGDIPEGYSVSREKKERFSLILESASTNQTSMYLCASSRRVTNEKLFFGSGTQLSVL.

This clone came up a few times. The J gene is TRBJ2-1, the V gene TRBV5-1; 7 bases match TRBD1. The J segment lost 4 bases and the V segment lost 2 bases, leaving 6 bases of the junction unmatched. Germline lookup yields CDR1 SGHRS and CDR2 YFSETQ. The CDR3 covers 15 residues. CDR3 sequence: CASSFLGDSYNEQFF. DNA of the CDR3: TGCGCCAGCAGCTTCTTGGGGGACAGTTACAATGAGCAGTTCTTC. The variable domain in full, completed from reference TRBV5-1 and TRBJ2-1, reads KAGVTQTPRYLIKTRGQQVTLSCSPISGHRSVSWYQQTPGQGLQFLFEYFSETQRNKGNFPGRFSGRQFSNSRSEMNVSTLELGDSALYLCASSFLGDSYNEQFFGPGTRLTVL.